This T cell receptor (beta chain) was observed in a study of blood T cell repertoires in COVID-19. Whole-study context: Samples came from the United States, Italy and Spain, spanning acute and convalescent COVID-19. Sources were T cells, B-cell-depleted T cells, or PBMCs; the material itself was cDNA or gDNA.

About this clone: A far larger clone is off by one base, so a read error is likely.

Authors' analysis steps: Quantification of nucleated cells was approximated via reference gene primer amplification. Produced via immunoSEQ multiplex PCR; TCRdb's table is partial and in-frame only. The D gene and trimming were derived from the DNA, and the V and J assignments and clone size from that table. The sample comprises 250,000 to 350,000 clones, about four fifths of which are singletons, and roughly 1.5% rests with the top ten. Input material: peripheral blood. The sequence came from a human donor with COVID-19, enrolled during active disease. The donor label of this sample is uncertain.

Here the CDR3 reads CASSRNTEAFF. CDR3 sequence (DNA): TGTGCCAGCAGCCGGAACACTGAAGCTTTCTTT. This chain uses TRBV7-6 with TRBJ1-1; unclear D gene. Germline assignment: CDR1 SGHVS and CDR2 FNYEAQ. The CDR3 totals 11 residues. Trimming shortened V by 5 bases and J by 1 base, and 2 bases separated the two germline ends.